The 14 T cell receptor beta chains listed next were all sequenced from one sample in a study of response to subunit inactivated influenza vaccine. TCRdb re-called the RT-PCR reads with MiXCR, one entry per CDR3 protein. The data hold roughly 540,000 distinct CDR3 sequences, with roughly a quarter observed a single time. These same data were also listed under a study on T cells expressing NK-cell markers. That study reports: Libraries used 5'RACE template switching adding universal primer site and UMIs.

The sample was CD4+ T cells sorted from PBMCs, taken 11 to 12 days after vaccination. The source is a man in his forties or fifties who received an inactivated influenza vaccine.

J is TRBJ2-7 and V is TRBV5-1, with D perhaps matching TRBD2 (6 bases). The CDR3 runs to 14 residues. Trimming took off 4 bases at V and 6 bases at J, with 17 bases between the two ends. Germline-derived CDR1 and CDR2 are SGHRS and YFSETQ. The CDR3 is CASSETTARGEQYF. The CDR3, as DNA: TGCGCCAGCAGCGAGACGACAGCGCGGGGCGAGCAGTACTTC.

This chain connects TRBV6-2 or TRBV6-3 to TRBJ1-5; D may be TRBD1 (5 bases). The CDR3 covers 13 residues. V gave up 6 bases and J gave up 5 bases, with 11 bases separating them. The germline CDR1 and CDR2 sequences are MNHEY and SVGEGT. CDR3 amino acids: CASRGQDHQPQHF. In nucleotides, the CDR3 is TGTGCCAGCAGAGGACAAGATCATCAGCCCCAGCATTTT.

This clonotype was observed a single time. The chain carries TRBV2 and TRBJ1-5; D gene unclear. V lost 5 bases and J lost 4, with 9 bases in between. CDR3 length equals 13 residues. CDR1 SNHLY and CDR2 FYNNEI come from the germline V gene. The CDR3 nucleotides are TGTGCCAGCAGTTACCTCGCGAATCAGCCCCAGCATTTT. Translating gives CASSYLANQPQHF.

J is TRBJ1-1 and V is TRBV4-1; unclear D gene. CDR1 MGHRA and CDR2 YSYEKL come from the germline V gene. The CDR3 contains 19 residues. Deletions cut 1 base from V and 5 bases from J, with 26 bases between. In nucleotides, the CDR3 is TGCGCCAGCAGCCAAGTTTTGAGGCGGAGGGAGGCAGAAGGAACTGAAGCTTTCTTT. It is translated as CASSQVLRRREAEGTEAFF.

To note about this clonotype: A much more abundant neighbour one base away suggests this may be a read error. The chain joins TRBV20-1 to TRBJ2-2; TRBD2 might be the D (6 bases). CDR1 is DFQATT and CDR2 is SNEGSKA in the germline V gene (reference sequence). The CDR3 consists of 14 residues. The CDR3 is CSAGIDIYTGGLFF. The DNA for the CDR3 is TGCAGTGCCGGAATAGACATATACACCGGGGGGCTGTTTTTT.

This clonotype was seen just once. This sequence joins TRBV6-2 or TRBV6-3 and TRBJ2-2, with 12 bases aligning to TRBD2. The CDR3 loop spans 18 amino acids. The germline gives CDR1 MNHEY, CDR2 SVGEGT. V trimming: 2 bases; J trimming: 4 bases; junction bases outside the gene matches: 8. The CDR3 region is CASSYGTSGLRGTGELFF. The CDR3 nucleotides read TGTGCCAGCAGTTACGGGACTAGCGGGTTACGCGGCACCGGGGAGCTGTTTTTT.

The chain links TRBV20-1 to TRBJ2-3; 8 bases fit TRBD2. This CDR3 comprises 14 residues. Trimming took 5 bases from V and 0 from J; bases not matched to a gene: 4. CDR1 is DFQATT, CDR2 SNEGSKA, per germline (reference sequence). As DNA, the CDR3 is TGCAGTGCTGGCGCTAGCGGGAGCACAGATACGCAGTATTTT. Its protein product is CSAGASGSTDTQYF.

This clonotype has ten or more counts. This sequence joins TRBV29-1 and TRBJ2-6; no firm D call. V shed 4 bases and J shed 2 bases, with 3 bases lying between them. CDR3 length equals 12 residues. Germline CDR1 reads SQVTM; CDR2 reads ANQGSEA. The CDR3 nucleotides are TGCAGCGTTGCGGCTGGGGCCAACGTCCTGACTTTC. It is translated as CSVAAGANVLTF.

Ten or more counts support this clonotype. The gene calls are TRBV24-1 and TRBJ2-7; 7 nucleotides match TRBD1. In germline, CDR1 is KGHDR, CDR2 SFDVKD. The V and J ends lost 2 bases and 0 bases, in that order; junction bases with no gene match: 3. The CDR3 is 15 amino acids. In DNA form, the CDR3 reads TGTGCCACCAGTGATTCCGGGACAGACTCCTACGAGCAGTACTTC. It translates to CATSDSGTDSYEQYF.

For the CDR3, the DNA is TGCGCCAGCAGCCAAGCCGGCTGGGGGAATGAGCAGTTCTTC. Its protein product is CASSQAGWGNEQFF. This chain connects TRBV4-3 to TRBJ2-1; D tentatively reads TRBD1 or TRBD2 (5 bases each). Germline CDR1 and CDR2: LGHNA and YSLEER. The germline V and J ends were trimmed by 1 base and 7 bases, with 11 bases remaining between them. CDR3 size: 14 residues.

This chain uses TRBV7-2 with TRBJ2-7; 14 nucleotides align to TRBD2. The CDR3 sequence is 17 residues long. V lost 5 bases and J lost 2; bases outside the gene matches: 8. Germline V lookup: CDR1 SGHTA, CDR2 FQGNSA. For the CDR3, the DNA is TGTGCCAGCAGCCGAGGGACTAGCGGGGGCAAACCCTACGAGCAGTACTTC. Translating it yields CASSRGTSGGKPYEQYF.

This clonotype showed up just a few times. The chain couples TRBV7-2 to TRBJ1-6; no clear D gene. The CDR3 runs to 16 residues. V was pared by 0 bases and J by 0 bases, with 6 bases between. Germline CDR1 and CDR2: SGHTA and FQGNSA. CDR3 protein: CASSLASSSYNSPLHF. For the CDR3, the DNA is TGTGCCAGCAGCTTAGCTAGTAGCTCCTATAATTCACCCCTCCACTTT.

CDR3 loop: CASSEAGGLDIQYF. The CDR3 DNA follows: TGTGCCAGCAGTGAAGCGGGGGGGCTAGACATTCAGTACTTC. The chain uses TRBV2 and TRBJ2-4; a possible D gene is TRBD2 (7 bases). Germline CDR1 SNHLY, CDR2 FYNNEI. The CDR3 spans 14 residues. V dropped 0 bases and J dropped 8 bases, with 11 bases sitting between them.

This chain links TRBV12-3 or TRBV12-4 with TRBJ2-7; a weak D match, TRBD1 (5 bases). The CDR3 has 12 residues. V shed 3 bases and J shed 11 bases, with 14 bases lying between them. The CDR3 protein is CASSFGSGPKYF. In DNA form, the CDR3 reads TGTGCCAGCAGTTTCGGGTCAGGGCCCAAGTACTTC.